Each of the 3 T cell receptor beta chains below was sequenced from the same sample in a study of patients with pleural tuberculosis. TCRdb reprocessed the reads via MiXCR and lists one record per CDR3 protein. The sample contains 25,000 to 35,000 distinct CDR3 sequences, under 20% of which appear only once. Sample: peripheral blood. The receptors derive from a human donor with pleural tuberculosis.

This clonotype was observed many times. The J gene is TRBJ1-1, the V gene TRBV4-3, with D perhaps matching TRBD1 (6 bases). The CDR3 loop spans 17 amino acids. V lost 1 base, J lost 3 bases, and 18 bases lay in between. Per the germline V gene, CDR1 is LGHNA and CDR2 is YSLEER. The chain's CDR3 is CASSQGLSGRGYTEAFF. The CDR3 DNA follows: TGCGCCAGCAGCCAAGGTCTGAGTGGAAGGGGGTACACTGAAGCTTTCTTT.

There are many counts of this clonotype. The chain carries TRBV6-1 and TRBJ2-7, with 9 bases lining up with TRBD1. V trimming: 7 bases; J trimming: 3 bases; junction bases outside the gene matches: 7. The CDR3 covers 14 residues. CDR1 and CDR2 from the germline V gene are MNHNS and SASEGT. The CDR3: CASTPGQGFYEQYF. The CDR3 DNA reads TGTGCCAGCACCCCGGGACAGGGATTCTACGAGCAGTACTTC.

V usage is TRBV6-7 and J usage is TRBJ2-1, with 7 nucleotides matching TRBD2. Being an ORF, TRBV6-7 has a function that is uncertain. The CDR3 totals 13 residues. With 10 bases clipped from V and 12 bases from J, the junction kept 15 bases outside the gene matches. This CDR3 reads CATSGSGTKSQFF. CDR3 nucleotide sequence: TGTGCCACCAGCGGGTCCGGGACTAAATCGCAGTTCTTC.